This T cell receptor beta chain was sequenced during a study of cytomegalovirus exposure and HLA in healthy donors. The CDR3 has 16 residues. Trimming stripped 1 base from V and 0 bases from J, with 13 bases between. Germline V gene lookup returns CDR1 SGHTA and CDR2 FQGNSA. With 60 Vbeta and 13 Jbeta primers, the PCR was carried out. The repertoire was sequenced with immunoSEQ multiplex PCR; TCRdb's copy has only in-frame clones and lacks some. The sample lists hundreds of thousands of clones, under 80% occurring once. The J gene is TRBJ2-7, the V gene TRBV7-2, with TRBD1 as a possible D gene (5 bases). This clonotype originated in a female donor in good health and CMV-seronegative. Sequenced material: PBMCs. CDR3 residues: CASSLEVRAFSYEQYF. CDR3 nucleotides: TGTGCCAGCAGCTTAGAGGTCAGGGCGTTCTCCTACGAGCAGTACTTC. The full variable domain, rest sourced from reference TRBV7-2 and TRBJ2-7, is GAGVSQSPSNKVTEKGKDVELRCDPISGHTALYWYRQSLGQGLEFLIYFQGNSAPDKSGLPSDRFSAERTGGSVSTLTIQRTQQEDSAVYLCASSLEVRAFSYEQYFGPGTRLTVT.